The 24 T cell receptor beta chains given below trace back to one sample, sequenced in a study of breast tumors, draining lymph nodes, adjacent tissues (dated by TCRdb to the mid-2010s). Libraries were constructed by multiplex PCR. This sample was sequenced with an Illumina HiSeq 2000. TCRdb's own reprocessing of the public reads used fastp at Q25 and MiXCR and kept productive beta chains. Rows merge per CDR3 protein into single entries with the most common DNA and genes. Within this sample are about 8,300 distinct CDR3 sequences, with 65% to 75% of them counted one time only. The ten largest clones take up under 50% of the sample. The sequenced sample was tumor-adjacent breast tissue. The receptors here all came from a female donor with breast cancer. Some clones in this sample may be carry-over from other donors' samples.

This chain's CDR3 is CSVEDGAGYTF. The CDR3 DNA sequence: TGCAGCGTTGAAGATGGGGCTGGCTACACCTTC. The chain carries TRBV29-1 and TRBJ1-2; D is possibly TRBD1 (5 bases). The CDR3 has 11 residues. Trimming took 0 bases from V and 7 from J, leaving 6 bases between them. Germline CDR1 SQVTM, CDR2 ANQGSEA.

The chain employs TRBV24-1 and TRBJ2-2; D not certain. The CDR3 runs to 14 residues. The V gene lost 1 base and the J gene lost 5 bases, with 7 bases spanning the gap. Germline CDR1 is KGHDR and CDR2 is SFDVKD. The CDR3 DNA sequence: TGTGCCACCAGTGATTTTACGGGTACCGGGGAGCTGTTTTTT. Protein sequence: CATSDFTGTGELFF.

J is TRBJ2-1 and V is TRBV7-8; tentative D call: TRBD1 (6 bases). Germline V gene sequence: CDR1 SGHVS, CDR2 FQNEAQ. V was shortened by 2 bases and J by 6 bases, with 11 bases between the two germline ends. CDR3 length: 14 amino acids. CDR3 DNA: TGTGCCAGCAGCTTAAGAGGGGGTACCAATGAGCAGTTCTTC. Encoded protein: CASSLRGGTNEQFF.

This clonotype has a count of ten or more. The rearrangement joins TRBV11-1 to TRBJ2-5; D is unresolved. Trimming pared 7 bases from V and 3 bases from J, leaving 12 bases between. CDR3 length equals 13 residues. Germline lookup yields CDR1 SGHAT and CDR2 FQDESV (reference sequence). CDR3 nucleotide sequence: TGTGCCAGCATTCGCCACAGAAAAGAGACCCAGTACTTC. It translates to CASIRHRKETQYF.

The gene calls are TRBV18 and TRBJ2-1; TRBD2 matches at 8 bases. After removal of 2 bases from V and 8 bases from J, the junction contained 11 bases not matched to a gene. Germline values: CDR1 KGHSH, CDR2 LQKENI. This CDR3 has 16 amino acids. CDR3 region: CASSPRGLGFVYEQFF. The CDR3 coding sequence is TGTGCCAGCTCACCAAGGGGACTAGGATTTGTATATGAGCAGTTCTTC. Looking up the rest from reference TRBV18 and TRBJ2-1 gives the full variable domain: NAGVMQNPRHLVRRRGQEARLRCSPMKGHSHVYWYRQLPEEGLKFMVYLQKENIIDESGMPKERFSAEFPKEGPSILRIQQVVRGDSAAYFCASSPRGLGFVYEQFFGPGTRLTVL.

The gene calls are TRBV5-1 and TRBJ2-1, with 10 nucleotides matching TRBD1. J gave up 10 bases and V 4 bases, and 11 bases lay outside the gene matches. The germline CDR1 and CDR2 sequences are SGHRS and YFSETQ. CDR3 length: 15 residues. CDR3 loop: CASSQGGQGVLEQFF. The DNA for the CDR3 is TGCGCCAGCAGCCAAGGCGGACAGGGGGTATTGGAGCAGTTCTTC.

This chain links TRBV24-1 with TRBJ2-2; 7 nucleotides agree with TRBD2. From germline, CDR1 is KGHDR and CDR2 SFDVKD. With V trimmed by 7 bases and J by 3 bases, 7 bases remained unmatched. This CDR3 is 15 amino acids long. CDR3 amino acids: CATSSSGTHTGELFF. The CDR3 region has the DNA TGTGCCACCAGCTCGAGCGGGACCCACACCGGGGAGCTGTTTTTT.

This rearrangement joins TRBV5-6 to TRBJ1-6; TRBD1 matches at 10 bases. The CDR3 runs 15 residues. The V and J ends lost 5 bases and 10 bases, in that order; junction bases with no gene match: 9. Germline CDR1 is SGHDT and CDR2 is YYEEEE. The CDR3 loop reads CASRHRGTGVSPLHF. The DNA for the CDR3 is TGTGCCAGCAGGCATCGGGGGACAGGGGTATCACCCCTCCACTTT.

The chain links TRBV18 to TRBJ2-4; 9 bases align to TRBD1. The CDR3 has 15 residues. CDR1 is KGHSH, CDR2 LQKENI, per germline. V trimming: 3 bases; J trimming: 3 bases; junction bases outside the gene matches: 3. CDR3: CASSPRDRDKNIQYF. DNA for the CDR3: TGTGCCAGCTCACCTAGGGACAGGGACAAAAACATTCAGTACTTC.

The table lists this clonotype with a few counts. A clone one base away is much larger, so this may be a read error. This chain joins TRBV18 and TRBJ1-2, with D unresolved. In germline, CDR1 is KGHSH, CDR2 LQKENI. The CDR3 is 16 residues long. CDR3 amino acids: CASSPPSQRANYGSTF. CDR3 nucleotides: TGTGCCAGCTCACCACCCTCACAGAGAGCTAACTATGGCTCCACCTTC. Drawing the rest from reference TRBV18 and TRBJ1-2, the complete variable domain is NAGVMQNPRHLVRRRGQEARLRCSPMKGHSHVYWYRQLPEEGLKFMVYLQKENIIDESGMPKERFSAEFPKEGPSILRIQQVVRGDSAAYFCASSPPSQRANYGSTFGSGTRLTVV.

The V and J genes are TRBV12-3 or TRBV12-4 and TRBJ2-3; 9 nucleotides line up with TRBD2. The CDR3 contains 15 residues. V was clipped by 3 bases and J by 2 bases; unmatched bases: 3. The CDR3: CASSLVAGATDTQYF. The CDR3 DNA is TGTGCCAGCAGTTTGGTAGCGGGGGCCACAGATACGCAGTATTTT.

In the case of this clonotype: A read error may produce the germline difference seen at one junction end. The genes are TRBV14 and TRBJ2-7; unclear D gene. The CDR3 is 12 amino acids. The germline V gene encodes CDR1 SGHDN and CDR2 FVKESK. As DNA, the CDR3 is TGTGCCAGCAGCCAACGGTCCTCCGAGCAGTACTTC. Translation gives CASSQRSSEQYF.

Ten or more counts support this clonotype. The rearrangement joins TRBV7-3 to TRBJ2-1; TRBD1 matches at 8 bases. Germline trimming cut 5 bases from V and 5 bases from J; bases unmatched to any gene: 5. Germline CDR1 is SGHTA and CDR2 is FQGTGA. This CDR3 region has 14 residues. Here the CDR3 DNA reads TGTGCCAGCAGCACCGACAGGGGTGACAATGAGCAGTTCTTC. Translation gives CASSTDRGDNEQFF.

This clonotype is medium-sized in the sample. The chain combines TRBV9 with TRBJ2-1; D may be TRBD2 (6 bases). The germline gives CDR1 SGDLS, CDR2 YYNGEE. Deletions cut 1 base from V and 8 bases from J, with 16 bases between. The CDR3 extends over 15 amino acids. The CDR3 reads CASSVIGLPGDEQFF. The CDR3 DNA sequence: TGTGCCAGCAGCGTAATAGGGTTACCGGGGGATGAGCAGTTCTTC.

The gene calls are TRBV2 and TRBJ2-5; D call uncertain. The V end was cut by 3 bases, the J end by 3 bases, with 8 bases between. Germline assignment: CDR1 SNHLY and CDR2 FYNNEI. The CDR3 contains 13 residues. The CDR3 protein is CASSDLPKETQYF. The CDR3 coding sequence is TGTGCCAGCAGTGACTTACCGAAAGAGACCCAGTACTTC.

This chain joins TRBV28 and TRBJ2-3; D may be TRBD2 (7 bases). The V end was cut by 5 bases, the J end by 4 bases, with 16 bases between. CDR1 MDHEN and CDR2 SYDVKM come from the germline V gene. The CDR3 sequence is 15 residues long. This CDR3 is CASSTAGGRSDTQYF. CDR3 DNA sequence: TGTGCCAGCAGTACCGCCGGGGGGCGGTCAGATACGCAGTATTTT.

This clonotype came up a few times. The chain has TRBV2 and TRBJ2-1; 9 nucleotides line up with TRBD1. CDR1 and CDR2 from the germline V gene are SNHLY and FYNNEI. The V and J ends lost 10 bases and 6 bases, in that order; junction bases with no gene match: 7. The CDR3 has 13 residues. The CDR3 loop is CANTGTGFNEQFF. The CDR3 coding sequence is TGTGCCAATACCGGGACAGGGTTCAATGAGCAGTTCTTC.

The chain employs TRBV20-1 and TRBJ2-3; 8 bases line up with TRBD2. CDR1 and CDR2 (germline): DFQATT, SNEGSKA (reference sequence). CDR3 size: 14 residues. With 5 bases clipped from V and 0 bases from J, the junction kept 4 bases outside the gene matches. CDR3 nucleotide sequence: TGCAGTGCTCCGGGCGGGGGGAGCACAGATACGCAGTATTTT. It translates to CSAPGGGSTDTQYF.

A word on this clonotype: The germline gene is not matched at one end of the junction; a read error may be the cause. The chain carries TRBV2 and TRBJ1-4; D remains unclear. This CDR3 has 16 amino acids. Germline CDR1 is SNHLY and CDR2 is FYNNEI. CDR3 DNA sequence: TGTGCCACTACAACATGGGATCGGGCCCGACCTCAAGAACTGTCTTTT. Encoded protein: CATTTWDRARPQELSF.

This rearrangement joins TRBV5-1 to TRBJ2-7, with TRBD1 identical over 8 bases. CDR1 is SGHRS and CDR2 is YFSETQ in the germline V gene. The CDR3 has 17 amino acids. Trimming removed 0 bases from V and 7 bases from J; junction bases left unmatched: 15. The CDR3 reads CASSLVPGASGGGEQYF. The DNA of the CDR3 is TGCGCCAGCAGCTTGGTGCCAGGTGCGTCAGGGGGCGGGGAGCAGTACTTC. Variable domain in full (rest from reference TRBV5-1 and TRBJ2-7): KAGVTQTPRYLIKTRGQQVTLSCSPISGHRSVSWYQQTPGQGLQFLFEYFSETQRNKGNFPGRFSGRQFSNSRSEMNVSTLELGDSALYLCASSLVPGASGGGEQYFGPGTRLTVT.

The J gene is TRBJ1-3, the V gene TRBV5-6; unclear D gene. Between the trimmed V and J ends, which lost 1 base and 0 bases, there was a span of 11 bases. The CDR3 is made up of 16 amino acids. Per germline, CDR1 SGHDT and CDR2 YYEEEE. The CDR3 loop reads CASSLSPTSSGNTIYF. In DNA, the CDR3 is TGTGCCAGCAGCTTGTCCCCGACTAGCTCTGGAAACACCATATATTTT.

The table lists this clonotype with a count of one. At one boundary the junction diverges from the germline segment, which might be a read error. The chain couples TRBV29-1 to TRBJ2-3; 8 nucleotides line up with TRBD1. The CDR3 is 16 residues long. Looked up from germline, CDR1 is SQVTM and CDR2 is ANQGSEA. CDR3 sequence (DNA): TGCAGCGTTGTGGACAGGGTGCAGTTGGGCACCGATACGCAGTATTTT. Amino acid sequence: CSVVDRVQLGTDTQYF.

The CDR3 DNA is TGCAGTGCTAGAGATTCTTGGGGGGCCGGCGGCTACACCTTC. This gives the protein CSARDSWGAGGYTF. This chain joins TRBV20-1 and TRBJ1-2, with D possibly being TRBD1 (6 bases). The germline V gene has CDR1 DFQATT and CDR2 SNEGSKA (reference sequence). V lost 0 bases and J lost 8, with 16 bases in between. The CDR3 runs to 14 residues.

The chain has TRBV6-4 and TRBJ1-2; D is unresolved. The germline V gene encodes CDR1 MRHNA and CDR2 SNTAGT. The V end was cut by 2 bases, the J end by 6 bases, with 7 bases between. This CDR3 is built from 12 residues. CDR3 sequence reads: CASSDSHDGYTF. As DNA, the CDR3 is TGTGCCAGCAGTGACAGCCACGATGGCTACACCTTC.